The 2 T cell receptor beta chains given below trace back to one sample, sequenced in a study of T cells in Graves' hyperthyroidism and ophthalmopathy. The investigators amplified TCR beta CDR3 regions from RNA transcripts. A first-round RT-PCR of the TCR CDR3 used the HTBI primer set. One entry per CDR3 protein, called by TCRdb with MiXCR from the multiplex PCR reads. Of roughly 330,000 distinct CDR3 sequences in the sample, roughly 17% were seen once. Sequencing used blood. Receptors were obtained from a young man with Graves' hyperthyroidism.

This clonotype appeared many times. The chain links TRBV27 to TRBJ2-1; 8 bases are shared with TRBD1. This CDR3 spans 15 amino acids. CDR1 is MNHEY, CDR2 SMNVEV, per germline (reference sequence). V was clipped by 4 bases and J by 6 bases; unmatched bases: 8. CDR3 sequence reads: CASSSRPGQGNEQFF. DNA of the CDR3: TGTGCCAGCAGTTCAAGACCCGGACAGGGCAATGAGCAGTTCTTC.

The table lists this clonotype with a few counts. This chain links TRBV9 with TRBJ2-2, with TRBD1 matching over 7 bases. The junction had 11 bases not matched to a gene; V was cut back by 5 bases and J by 7 bases. CDR3 length: 15 residues. Germline V gene lookup returns CDR1 SGDLS and CDR2 YYNGEE. This CDR3 reads CASRPGTVVFGELFF. The CDR3 nucleotides read TGTGCCAGCAGGCCCGGGACAGTAGTATTCGGGGAGCTGTTTTTT.